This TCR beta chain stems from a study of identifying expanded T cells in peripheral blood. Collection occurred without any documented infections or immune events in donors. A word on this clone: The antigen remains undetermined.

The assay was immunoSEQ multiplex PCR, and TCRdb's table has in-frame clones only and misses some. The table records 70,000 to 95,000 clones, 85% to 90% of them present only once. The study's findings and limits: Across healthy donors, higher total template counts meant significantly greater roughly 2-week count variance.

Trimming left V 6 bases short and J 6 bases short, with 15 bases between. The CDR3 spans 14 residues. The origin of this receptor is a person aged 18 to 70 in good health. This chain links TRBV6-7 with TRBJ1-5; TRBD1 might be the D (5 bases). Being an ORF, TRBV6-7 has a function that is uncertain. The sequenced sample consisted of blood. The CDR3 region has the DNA TGTGCCAGCAGCCGAGTAGGGGCCGGTCAGCCCCAGCATTTT. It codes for CASSRVGAGQPQHF.